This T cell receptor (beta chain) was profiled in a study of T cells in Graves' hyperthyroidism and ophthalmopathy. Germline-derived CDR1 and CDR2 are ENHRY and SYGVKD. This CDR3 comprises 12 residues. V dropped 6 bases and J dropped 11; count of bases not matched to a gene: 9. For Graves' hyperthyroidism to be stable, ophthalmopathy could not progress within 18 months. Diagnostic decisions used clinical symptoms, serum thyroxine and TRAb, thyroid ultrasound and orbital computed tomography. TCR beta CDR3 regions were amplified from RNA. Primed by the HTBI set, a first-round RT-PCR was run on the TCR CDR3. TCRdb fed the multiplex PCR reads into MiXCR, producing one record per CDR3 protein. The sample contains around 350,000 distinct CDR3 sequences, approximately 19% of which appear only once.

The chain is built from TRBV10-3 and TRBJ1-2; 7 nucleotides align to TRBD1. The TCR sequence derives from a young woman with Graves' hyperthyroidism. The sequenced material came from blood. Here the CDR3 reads CAIRADRAGYTF. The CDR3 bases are TGTGCCATCAGGGCTGACAGGGCAGGATACACCTTC.